This paragraph covers one TCR beta chain sequence. Antigen: not known. This entry is derived from a study of T-cell memory formation after mild COVID-19. The overall study: TCR clusters were largely donor specific. Regarding the study as a whole: Pre-infection memory held some responding clones, suggesting pre-existing cross-reactive T cells responded. Contracting CD4+ clones sat mainly in CM and EM; CD8+ in EMRA.

5'RACE with constant-segment primers built TCRalpha and TCRbeta cDNA libraries with UMIs. TCRdb recomputed calls from the 5' RACE reads with MiXCR, one row per CDR3 protein. The sample carries some 120,000 distinct CDR3 sequences, about 16% recorded once. The CDR3 is made up of 17 amino acids. Deletions cut 2 bases from V and 0 bases from J, with 16 bases between. The V call is TRBV12-3 or TRBV12-4, the J call TRBJ1-1; a weak D match, TRBD1 (6 bases). The sequenced sample consisted of PBMCs or a T cell subset sorted from them (not recorded which). The source is an adult woman who had mild COVID-19 (a few samples of this study predate the infection). Cell type and time point are not known. This chain's CDR3 is CASSLRARGQLNTEAFF. In DNA form, the CDR3 reads TGTGCCAGCAGTTTACGGGCCAGGGGCCAGCTGAACACTGAAGCTTTCTTT.